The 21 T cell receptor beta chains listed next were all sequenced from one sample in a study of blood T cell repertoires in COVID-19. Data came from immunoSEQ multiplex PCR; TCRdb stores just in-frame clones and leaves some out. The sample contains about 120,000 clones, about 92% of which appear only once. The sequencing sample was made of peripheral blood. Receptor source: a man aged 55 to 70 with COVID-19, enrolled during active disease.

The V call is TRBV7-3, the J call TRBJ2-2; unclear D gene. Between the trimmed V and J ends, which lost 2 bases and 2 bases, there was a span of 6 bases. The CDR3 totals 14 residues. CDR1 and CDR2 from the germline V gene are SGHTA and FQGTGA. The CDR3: CASSLVPNTGELFF. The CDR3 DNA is TGTGCCAGCAGCTTAGTTCCTAACACCGGGGAGCTGTTTTTT.

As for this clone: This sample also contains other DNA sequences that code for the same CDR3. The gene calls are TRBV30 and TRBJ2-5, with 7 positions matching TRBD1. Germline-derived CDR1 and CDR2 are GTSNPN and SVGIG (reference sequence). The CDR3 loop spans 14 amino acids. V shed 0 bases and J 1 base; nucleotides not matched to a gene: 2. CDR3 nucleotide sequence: TGTGCCTGGAGTGTGGGACAGCTCCAAGAGACCCAGTACTTC. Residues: CAWSVGQLQETQYF.

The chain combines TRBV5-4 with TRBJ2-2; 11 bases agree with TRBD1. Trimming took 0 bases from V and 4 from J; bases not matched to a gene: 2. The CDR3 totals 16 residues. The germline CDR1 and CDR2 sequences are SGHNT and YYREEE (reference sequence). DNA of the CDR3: TGTGCCAGCAGCTTGGGAGGGACAGGGGGCACCGGGGAGCTGTTTTTT. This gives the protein CASSLGGTGGTGELFF. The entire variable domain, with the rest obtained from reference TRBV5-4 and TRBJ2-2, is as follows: ETGVTQSPTHLIKTRGQQVTLRCSSQSGHNTVSWYQQALGQGPQFIFQYYREEENGRGNFPPRFSGLQFPNYSSELNVNALELDDSALYLCASSLGGTGGTGELFFGEGSRLTVL.

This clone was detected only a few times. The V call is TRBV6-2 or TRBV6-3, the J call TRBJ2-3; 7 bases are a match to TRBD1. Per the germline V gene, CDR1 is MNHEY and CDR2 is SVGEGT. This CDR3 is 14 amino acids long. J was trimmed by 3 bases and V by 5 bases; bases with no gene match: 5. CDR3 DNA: TGTGCCAGCAGTCTCCCGGACAGGACAGATACGCAGTATTTT. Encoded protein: CASSLPDRTDTQYF.

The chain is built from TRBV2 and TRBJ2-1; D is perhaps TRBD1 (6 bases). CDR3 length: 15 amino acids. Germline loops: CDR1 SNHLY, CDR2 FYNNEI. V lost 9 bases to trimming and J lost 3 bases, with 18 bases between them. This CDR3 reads CARGTGTRFYNEQFF. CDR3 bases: TGTGCCAGGGGTACCGGGACACGATTCTACAATGAGCAGTTCTTC.

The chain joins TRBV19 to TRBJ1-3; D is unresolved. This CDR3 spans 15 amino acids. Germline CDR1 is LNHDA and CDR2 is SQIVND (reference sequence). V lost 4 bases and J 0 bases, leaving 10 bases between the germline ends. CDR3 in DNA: TGTGCCAGTAGTACTACAGAGACCTCTGGAAACACCATATATTTT. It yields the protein CASSTTETSGNTIYF.

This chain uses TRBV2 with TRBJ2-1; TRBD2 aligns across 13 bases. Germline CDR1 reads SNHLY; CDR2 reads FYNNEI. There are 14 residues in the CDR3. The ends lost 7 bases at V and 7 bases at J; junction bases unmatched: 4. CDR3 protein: CASNGLAGVNEQFF. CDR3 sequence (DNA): TGTGCCAGCAACGGACTAGCGGGAGTAAATGAGCAGTTCTTC.

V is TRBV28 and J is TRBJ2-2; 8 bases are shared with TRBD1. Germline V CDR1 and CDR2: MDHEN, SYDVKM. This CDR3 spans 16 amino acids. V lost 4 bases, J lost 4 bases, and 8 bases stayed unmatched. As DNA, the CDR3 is TGTGCCAGCAGTTCCATGGACAGGGCTCTCACCGGGGAGCTGTTTTTT. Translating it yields CASSSMDRALTGELFF. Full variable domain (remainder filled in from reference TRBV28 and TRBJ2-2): DVKVTQSSRYLVKRTGEKVFLECVQDMDHENMFWYRQDPGLGLRLIYFSYDVKMKEKGDIPEGYSVSREKKERFSLILESASTNQTSMYLCASSSMDRALTGELFFGEGSRLTVL.

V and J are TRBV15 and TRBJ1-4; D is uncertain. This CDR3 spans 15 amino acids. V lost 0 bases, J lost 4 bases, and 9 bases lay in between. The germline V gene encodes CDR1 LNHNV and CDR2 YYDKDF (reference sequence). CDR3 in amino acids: CATSRDPGFNEKLFF. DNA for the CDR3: TGTGCCACCAGCAGAGATCCGGGTTTTAATGAAAAACTGTTTTTT.

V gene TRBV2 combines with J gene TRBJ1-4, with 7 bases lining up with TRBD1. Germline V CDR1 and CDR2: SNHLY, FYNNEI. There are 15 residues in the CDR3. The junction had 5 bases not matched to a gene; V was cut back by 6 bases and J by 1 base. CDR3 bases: TGTGCCAGCAGGGCAGACAGGGTAACTAATGAAAAACTGTTTTTT. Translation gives CASRADRVTNEKLFF.

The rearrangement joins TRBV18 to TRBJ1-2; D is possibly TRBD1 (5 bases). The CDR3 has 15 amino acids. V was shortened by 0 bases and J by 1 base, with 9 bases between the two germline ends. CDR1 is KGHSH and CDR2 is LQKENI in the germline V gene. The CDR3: CASSPPEGNNYGYTF. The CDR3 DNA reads TGTGCCAGCTCACCACCGGAGGGGAATAACTATGGCTACACCTTC. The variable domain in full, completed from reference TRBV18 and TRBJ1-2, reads NAGVMQNPRHLVRRRGQEARLRCSPMKGHSHVYWYRQLPEEGLKFMVYLQKENIIDESGMPKERFSAEFPKEGPSILRIQQVVRGDSAAYFCASSPPEGNNYGYTFGSGTRLTVV.

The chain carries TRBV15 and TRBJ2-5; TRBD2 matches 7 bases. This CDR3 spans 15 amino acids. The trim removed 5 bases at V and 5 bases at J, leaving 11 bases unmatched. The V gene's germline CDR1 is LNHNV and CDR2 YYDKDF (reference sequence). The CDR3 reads CATSPRWGAGETQYF. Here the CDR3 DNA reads TGTGCCACCAGCCCTCGGTGGGGAGCGGGGGAGACCCAGTACTTC.

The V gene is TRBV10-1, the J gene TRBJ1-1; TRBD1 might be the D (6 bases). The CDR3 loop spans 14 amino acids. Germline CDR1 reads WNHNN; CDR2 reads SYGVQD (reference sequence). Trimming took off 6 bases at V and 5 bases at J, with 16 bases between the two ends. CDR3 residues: CASSRNREGTEAFF. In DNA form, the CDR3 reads TGCGCCAGCAGCCGAAACAGGGAGGGAACTGAAGCTTTCTTT.

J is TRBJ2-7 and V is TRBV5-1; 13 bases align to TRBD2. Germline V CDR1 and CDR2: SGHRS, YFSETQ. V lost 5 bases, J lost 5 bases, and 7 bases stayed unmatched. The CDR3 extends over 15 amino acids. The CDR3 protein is CASRRTSGSIDEQYF. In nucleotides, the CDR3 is TGCGCCAGCAGACGGACTAGCGGGAGTATTGACGAGCAGTACTTC.

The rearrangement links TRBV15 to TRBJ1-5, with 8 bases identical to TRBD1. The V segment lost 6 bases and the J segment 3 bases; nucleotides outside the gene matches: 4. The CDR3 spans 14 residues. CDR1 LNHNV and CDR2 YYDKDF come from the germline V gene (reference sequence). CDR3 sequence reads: CATRAGGPNQPQHF. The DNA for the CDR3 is TGTGCCACCAGGGCAGGGGGCCCCAATCAGCCCCAGCATTTT.

The CDR3 loop reads CASSQGTKTYEQYF. CDR3 bases: TGTGCCAGCAGCCAAGGGACTAAAACCTACGAGCAGTACTTC. The chain uses TRBV3-1 (or the pseudogene TRBV3-2) and TRBJ2-7; D is perhaps TRBD2 (6 bases). In germline, CDR1 is LGHDT, CDR2 YNNKEL (reference sequence). The CDR3 loop spans 14 amino acids. V was cut by 1 base and J by 2 bases, with 9 bases left in between.

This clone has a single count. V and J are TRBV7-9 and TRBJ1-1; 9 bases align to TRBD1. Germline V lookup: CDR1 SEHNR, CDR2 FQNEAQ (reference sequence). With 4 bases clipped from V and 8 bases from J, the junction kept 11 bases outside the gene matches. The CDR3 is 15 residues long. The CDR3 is CASSSSPGQGGEAFF. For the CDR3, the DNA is TGTGCCAGCAGCTCATCACCGGGACAGGGAGGGGAAGCTTTCTTT.

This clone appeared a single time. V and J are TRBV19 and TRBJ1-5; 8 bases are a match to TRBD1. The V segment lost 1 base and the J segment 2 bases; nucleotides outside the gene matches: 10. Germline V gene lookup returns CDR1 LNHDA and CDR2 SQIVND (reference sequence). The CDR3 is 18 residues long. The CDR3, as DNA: TGTGCCAGTAGTATAGGGGTCAGGGGGCGAATCGGCAATCAGCCCCAGCATTTT. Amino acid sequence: CASSIGVRGRIGNQPQHF.

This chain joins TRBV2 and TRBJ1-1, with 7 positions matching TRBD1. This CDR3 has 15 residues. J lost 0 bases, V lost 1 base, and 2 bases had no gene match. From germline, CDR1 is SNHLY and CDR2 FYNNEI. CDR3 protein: CASSEDRGLNTEAFF. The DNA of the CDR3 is TGTGCCAGCAGTGAAGACAGGGGACTGAACACTGAAGCTTTCTTT. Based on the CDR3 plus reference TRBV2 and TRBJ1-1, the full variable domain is EPEVTQTPSHQVTQMGQEVILRCVPISNHLYFYWYRQILGQKVEFLVSFYNNEISEKSEIFDDQFSVERPDGSNFTLKIRSTKLEDSAMYFCASSEDRGLNTEAFFGQGTRLTVV.

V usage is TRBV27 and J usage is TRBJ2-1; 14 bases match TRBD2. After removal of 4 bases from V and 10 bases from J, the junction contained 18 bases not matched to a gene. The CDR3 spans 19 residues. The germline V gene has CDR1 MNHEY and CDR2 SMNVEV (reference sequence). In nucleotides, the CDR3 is TGTGCCAGCAGTTACGAGGGACTAGCGGGAGCCAACTTCGCGAGGGAGCAGTTCTTC. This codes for CASSYEGLAGANFAREQFF.

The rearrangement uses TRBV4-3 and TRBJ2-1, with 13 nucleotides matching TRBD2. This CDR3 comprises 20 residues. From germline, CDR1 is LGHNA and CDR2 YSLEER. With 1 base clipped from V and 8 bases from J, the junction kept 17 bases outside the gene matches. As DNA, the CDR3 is TGCGCCAGCAGCCAAGTAATTAGGACTAGCGGGAGCATAGGAGGAGATGAGCAGTTCTTC. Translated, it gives CASSQVIRTSGSIGGDEQFF.